One sample yielded the 9 T cell receptor beta chains listed below, sequenced in a study of cytomegalovirus exposure and HLA in healthy donors. PCR primers comprised 60 Vbeta and 13 Jbeta primers. Some clones are missing from TCRdb's copy, which holds only in-frame ones; the method was immunoSEQ multiplex PCR. The sample includes 140,000 or so clones, approximately 82% of them seen just once. Sequencing was performed on PBMCs. The source is a woman in her sixties or seventies in good health and CMV-seropositive.

The rearrangement links TRBV28 to TRBJ2-2; 9 nucleotides line up with TRBD1. J lost 10 bases, V lost 5 bases, and 17 bases had no gene match. Per germline, CDR1 MDHEN and CDR2 SYDVKM. The CDR3 length is 17 residues. The CDR3 region has the DNA TGTGCCAGCAGTACAGAACCGGGACAGGGAATGAGCGAGGAGCTGTTTTTT. This translates into CASSTEPGQGMSEELFF.

The genes are TRBV9 and TRBJ2-3; D gene uncertain. The V end lost 3 bases, the J end lost 0 bases, and 8 bases lay between the germline ends. Germline V gene data show CDR1 as SGDLS and CDR2 as YYNGEE. The CDR3 extends over 14 amino acids. This CDR3 is CASSALLSTDTQYF. CDR3 sequence (DNA): TGTGCCAGCAGCGCCCTTCTGAGCACAGATACGCAGTATTTT.

This chain uses TRBV5-6 with TRBJ2-5; 10 bases fit TRBD2. The DNA end is a closer match to TRBJ2-7, so the J assignment may be wrong. The germline V gene has CDR1 SGHDT and CDR2 YYEEEE. The CDR3 runs 15 residues. CDR3 bases: TGTGCCAGCAGCTTGGGGCTAGCGGGAGTCTACGAGCAGTACTTC. Translated, it gives CASSLGLAGVYEQYF.

The chain links TRBV13 to TRBJ2-3, with 8 bases aligning to TRBD2. The germline gives CDR1 PRHDT, CDR2 FYEKMQ (reference sequence). Unmatched junction bases numbered 11, after V lost 5 bases and J lost 4 bases. The CDR3 runs to 16 residues. The CDR3 is CASSRGTSGSSDTQYF. CDR3 in DNA: TGTGCCAGCAGCCGGGGCACTAGCGGTTCCTCAGATACGCAGTATTTT. Combining the CDR3 with reference TRBV13 and TRBJ2-3 gives the whole variable domain AAGVIQSPRHLIKEKRETATLKCYPIPRHDTVYWYQQGPGQDPQFLISFYEKMQSDKGSIPDRFSAQQFSDYHSELNMSSLELGDSALYFCASSRGTSGSSDTQYFGPGTRLTVL.

The chain links TRBV7-3 to TRBJ1-5; a possible D gene is TRBD1 (6 bases). The CDR3 covers 14 residues. In germline, CDR1 is SGHTA, CDR2 FQGTGA. V dropped 5 bases and J dropped 7 bases, with 15 bases sitting between them. The CDR3 region is CASSPGAPGQPQHF. CDR3 sequence (DNA): TGTGCCAGCAGCCCAGGGGCTCCCGGGCAGCCCCAGCATTTT. Together with reference TRBV7-3 and TRBJ1-5, the CDR3 gives the full variable domain: GAGVSQTPSNKVTEKGKYVELRCDPISGHTALYWYRQSLGQGPEFLIYFQGTGAADDSGLPNDRFFAVRPEGSVSTLKIQRTERGDSAVYLCASSPGAPGQPQHFGDGTRLSIL.

This rearrangement joins TRBV7-9 to TRBJ2-7; TRBD1 matches at 11 bases. Germline values: CDR1 SEHNR, CDR2 FQNEAQ (reference sequence). The CDR3 loop spans 14 amino acids. J was trimmed by 3 bases and V by 5 bases; bases with no gene match: 3. Here the CDR3 reads CASSTDRGLYEQYF. CDR3 bases: TGTGCCAGCAGCACGGACAGGGGGCTCTACGAGCAGTACTTC.

In its sample, this clone was seen once. V usage is TRBV7-2 and J usage is TRBJ2-2; D may be TRBD2 (5 bases). CDR1 SGHTA and CDR2 FQGNSA come from the germline V gene. This CDR3 contains 14 residues. V gave up 5 bases and J gave up 1 base, with 8 bases separating them. CDR3 nucleotides: TGTGCCAGCAGCCCCCGGGAGAACACCGGGGAGCTGTTTTTT. Residues: CASSPRENTGELFF.

This sequence joins TRBV28 and TRBJ2-3, with TRBD1 as a possible D gene (5 bases). Trimming stripped 3 bases from V and 2 bases from J, with 9 bases between. Germline assignment: CDR1 MDHEN and CDR2 SYDVKM. The CDR3 length is 14 residues. The CDR3 sequence: CASSFSTDTDTQYF. The CDR3 nucleotides read TGTGCCAGCAGTTTTTCGACAGACACAGATACGCAGTATTTT.

The rearrangement uses TRBV28 and TRBJ2-7; 9 nucleotides match TRBD1. J was trimmed by 0 bases and V by 8 bases; bases with no gene match: 5. CDR3 length: 14 residues. CDR1 MDHEN and CDR2 SYDVKM come from the germline V gene. This CDR3 is CASGRQGGSYEQYF. The CDR3 DNA reads TGTGCCAGCGGCCGACAGGGGGGCTCCTACGAGCAGTACTTC.